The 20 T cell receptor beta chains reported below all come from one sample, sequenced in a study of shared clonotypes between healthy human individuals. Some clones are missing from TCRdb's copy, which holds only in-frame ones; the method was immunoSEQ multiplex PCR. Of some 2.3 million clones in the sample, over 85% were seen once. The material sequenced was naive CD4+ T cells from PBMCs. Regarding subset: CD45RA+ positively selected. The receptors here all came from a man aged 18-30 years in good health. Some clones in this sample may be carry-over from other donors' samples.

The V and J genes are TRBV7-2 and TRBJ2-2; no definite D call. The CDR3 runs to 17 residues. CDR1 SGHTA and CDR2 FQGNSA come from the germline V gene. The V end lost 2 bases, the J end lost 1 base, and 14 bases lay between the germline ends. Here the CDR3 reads CASSLYRGGRNTGELFF. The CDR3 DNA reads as TGTGCCAGCAGCTTATATCGCGGCGGAAGGAACACCGGGGAGCTGTTTTTT. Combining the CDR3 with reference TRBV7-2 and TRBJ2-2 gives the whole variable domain GAGVSQSPSNKVTEKGKDVELRCDPISGHTALYWYRQSLGQGLEFLIYFQGNSAPDKSGLPSDRFSAERTGGSVSTLTIQRTQQEDSAVYLCASSLYRGGRNTGELFFGEGSRLTVL.

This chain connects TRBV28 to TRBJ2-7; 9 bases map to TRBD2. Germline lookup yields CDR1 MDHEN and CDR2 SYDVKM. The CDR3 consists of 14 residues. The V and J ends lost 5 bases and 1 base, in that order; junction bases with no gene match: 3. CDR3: CASSQAGGSYEQYF. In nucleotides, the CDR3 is TGTGCCAGCAGTCAAGCGGGAGGATCCTACGAGCAGTACTTC.

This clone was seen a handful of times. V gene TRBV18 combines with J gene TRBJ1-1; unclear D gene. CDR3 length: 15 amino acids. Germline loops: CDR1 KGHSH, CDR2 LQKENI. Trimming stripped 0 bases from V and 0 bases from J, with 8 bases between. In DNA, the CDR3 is TGTGCCAGCTCACCACCAAGCCAGGTGAACACTGAAGCTTTCTTT. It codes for CASSPPSQVNTEAFF. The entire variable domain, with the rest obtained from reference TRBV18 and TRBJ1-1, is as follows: NAGVMQNPRHLVRRRGQEARLRCSPMKGHSHVYWYRQLPEEGLKFMVYLQKENIIDESGMPKERFSAEFPKEGPSILRIQQVVRGDSAAYFCASSPPSQVNTEAFFGQGTRLTVV.

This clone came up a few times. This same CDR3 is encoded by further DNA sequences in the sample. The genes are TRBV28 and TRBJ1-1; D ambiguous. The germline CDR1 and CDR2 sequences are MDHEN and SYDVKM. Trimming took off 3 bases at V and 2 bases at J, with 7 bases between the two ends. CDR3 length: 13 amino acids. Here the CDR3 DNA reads TGTGCCAGCAGTTTTAGCCCTAACACTGAAGCTTTCTTT. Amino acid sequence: CASSFSPNTEAFF.

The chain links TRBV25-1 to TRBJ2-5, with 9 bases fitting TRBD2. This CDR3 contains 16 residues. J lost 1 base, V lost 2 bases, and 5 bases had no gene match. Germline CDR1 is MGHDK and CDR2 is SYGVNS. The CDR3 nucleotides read TGTGCCAGCAGTGAAGCGGGAGGGCCTCCCCAAGAGACCCAGTACTTC. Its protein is CASSEAGGPPQETQYF.

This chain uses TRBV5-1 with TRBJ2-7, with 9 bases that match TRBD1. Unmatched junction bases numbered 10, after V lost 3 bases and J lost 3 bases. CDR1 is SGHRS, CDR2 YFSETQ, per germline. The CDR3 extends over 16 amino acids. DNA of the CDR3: TGCGCCAGCAGCTCACCCCTCCCGGGACAGGGCTACGAGCAGTACTTC. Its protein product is CASSSPLPGQGYEQYF.

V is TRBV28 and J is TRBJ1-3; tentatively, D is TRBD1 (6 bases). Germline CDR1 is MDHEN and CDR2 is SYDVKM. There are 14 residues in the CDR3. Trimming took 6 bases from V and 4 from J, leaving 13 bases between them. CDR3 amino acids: CASRPGTLGNTIYF. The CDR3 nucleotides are TGTGCCAGCAGGCCCGGGACACTCGGAAACACCATATATTTT.

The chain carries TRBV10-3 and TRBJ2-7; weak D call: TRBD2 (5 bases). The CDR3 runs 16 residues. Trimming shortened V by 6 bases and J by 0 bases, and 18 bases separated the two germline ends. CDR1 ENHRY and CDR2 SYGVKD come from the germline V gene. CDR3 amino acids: CAIRDSPRTGSYEQYF. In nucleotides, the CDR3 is TGTGCCATCAGGGATTCCCCCCGGACTGGCTCCTACGAGCAGTACTTC.

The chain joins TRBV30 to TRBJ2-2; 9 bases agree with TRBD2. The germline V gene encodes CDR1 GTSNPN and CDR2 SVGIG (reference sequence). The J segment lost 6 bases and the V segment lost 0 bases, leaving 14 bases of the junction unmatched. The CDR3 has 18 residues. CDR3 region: CAWSVGLAGPQRAGELFF. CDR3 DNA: TGTGCCTGGAGTGTTGGTCTAGCGGGACCTCAGAGGGCCGGGGAGCTGTTTTTT. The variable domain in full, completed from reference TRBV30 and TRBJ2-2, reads SQTIHQWPATLVQPVGSPLSLECTVEGTSNPNLYWYRQAAGRGLQLLFYSVGIGQISSEVPQNLSASRPQDRQFILSSKKLLLSDSGFYLCAWSVGLAGPQRAGELFFGEGSRLTVL.

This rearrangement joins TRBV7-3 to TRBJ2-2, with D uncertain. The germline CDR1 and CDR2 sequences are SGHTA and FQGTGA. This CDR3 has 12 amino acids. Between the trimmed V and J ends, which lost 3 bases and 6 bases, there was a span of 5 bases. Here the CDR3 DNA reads TGTGCCAGCAGCTTTTCATCCGGGGAGCTGTTTTTT. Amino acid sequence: CASSFSSGELFF.

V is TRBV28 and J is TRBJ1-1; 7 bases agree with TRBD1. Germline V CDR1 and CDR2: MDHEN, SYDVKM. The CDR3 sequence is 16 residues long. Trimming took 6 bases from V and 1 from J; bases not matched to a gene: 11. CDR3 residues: CASRTNPGQKNTEAFF. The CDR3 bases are TGTGCCAGCAGGACCAACCCGGGACAGAAGAACACTGAAGCTTTCTTT. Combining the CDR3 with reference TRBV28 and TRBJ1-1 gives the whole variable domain DVKVTQSSRYLVKRTGEKVFLECVQDMDHENMFWYRQDPGLGLRLIYFSYDVKMKEKGDIPEGYSVSREKKERFSLILESASTNQTSMYLCASRTNPGQKNTEAFFGQGTRLTVV.

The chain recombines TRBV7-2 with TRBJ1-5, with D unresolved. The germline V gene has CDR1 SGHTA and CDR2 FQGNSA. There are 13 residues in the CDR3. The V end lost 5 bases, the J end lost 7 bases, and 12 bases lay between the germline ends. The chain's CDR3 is CASSPEQRQPQHF. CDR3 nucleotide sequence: TGTGCCAGCAGCCCGGAACAGAGGCAGCCCCAGCATTTT.

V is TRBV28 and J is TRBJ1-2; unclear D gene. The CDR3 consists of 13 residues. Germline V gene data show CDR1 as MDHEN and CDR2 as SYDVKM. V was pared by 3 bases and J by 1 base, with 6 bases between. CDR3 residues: CASSLSFNYGYTF. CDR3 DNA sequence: TGTGCCAGCAGTTTGAGCTTTAACTATGGCTACACCTTC.

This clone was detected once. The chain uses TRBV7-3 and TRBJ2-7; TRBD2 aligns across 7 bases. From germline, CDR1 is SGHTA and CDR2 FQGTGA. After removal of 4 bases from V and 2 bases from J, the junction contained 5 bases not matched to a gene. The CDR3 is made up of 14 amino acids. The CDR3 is CASSSGLPPYEQYF. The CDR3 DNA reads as TGTGCCAGCAGCTCGGGACTACCGCCCTACGAGCAGTACTTC.

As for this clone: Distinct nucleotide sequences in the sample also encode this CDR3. The CDR3 bases are TGTGCCAGTAGCTTACAAGGCTTCACAGATACGCAGTATTTT. Translation: CASSLQGFTDTQYF. The J gene is TRBJ2-3, the V gene TRBV19; the D is unclear. This CDR3 region has 14 residues. V lost 6 bases and J lost 2, with 12 bases in between. CDR1 is LNHDA and CDR2 is SQIVND in the germline V gene (reference sequence).

CDR3 region: CASSISRAAFYGYTF. In DNA, the CDR3 is TGTGCCAGTAGTATTAGCCGGGCCGCCTTCTATGGCTACACCTTC. The V call is TRBV19, the J call TRBJ1-2; D remains ambiguous. In germline, CDR1 is LNHDA, CDR2 SQIVND (reference sequence). The CDR3 extends over 15 amino acids. V shed 3 bases and J shed 4 bases, with 15 bases lying between them. Drawing the rest from reference TRBV19 and TRBJ1-2, the complete variable domain is DGGITQSPKYLFRKEGQNVTLSCEQNLNHDAMYWYRQDPGQGLRLIYYSQIVNDFQKGDIAEGYSVSREKKESFPLTVTSAQKNPTAFYLCASSISRAAFYGYTFGSGTRLTVV.

The CDR3 region is CSVASGGGSYNEQFF. CDR3 bases: TGCAGCGTTGCTAGCGGAGGTGGCTCCTACAATGAGCAGTTCTTC. The chain joins TRBV29-1 to TRBJ2-1; 7 nucleotides match TRBD2. CDR3 length equals 15 residues. V trimming: 4 bases; J trimming: 0 bases; junction bases outside the gene matches: 6. CDR1 SQVTM and CDR2 ANQGSEA come from the germline V gene.

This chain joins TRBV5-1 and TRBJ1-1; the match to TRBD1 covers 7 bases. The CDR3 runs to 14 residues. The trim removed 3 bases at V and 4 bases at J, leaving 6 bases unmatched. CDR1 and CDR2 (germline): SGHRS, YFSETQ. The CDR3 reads CASSWGQFSTEAFF. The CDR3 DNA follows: TGCGCCAGCAGCTGGGGACAGTTTTCCACTGAAGCTTTCTTT.

In nucleotides, the CDR3 is TGCGCCAGCAGCCAAGCTGAATGGAGCTCCTACAATGAGCAGTTCTTC. Encoded protein: CASSQAEWSSYNEQFF. This chain connects TRBV4-1 to TRBJ2-1; no definite D call. CDR1 and CDR2 (germline): MGHRA, YSYEKL. Trimming took 1 base from V and 0 from J, leaving 10 bases between them. The CDR3 is made up of 16 amino acids.

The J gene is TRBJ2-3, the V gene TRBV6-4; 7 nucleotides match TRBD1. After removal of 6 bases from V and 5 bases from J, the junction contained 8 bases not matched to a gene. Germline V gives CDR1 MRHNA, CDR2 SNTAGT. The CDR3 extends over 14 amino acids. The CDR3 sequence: CASRDRDSRDTQYF. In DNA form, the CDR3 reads TGTGCCAGCAGGGACCGGGACAGTCGAGATACGCAGTATTTT.